A single T cell receptor (beta chain) is shown here with its context. The antigen remains undetermined. The V end lost 4 bases, the J end lost 6 bases, and 15 bases lay between the germline ends. Germline V gene sequence: CDR1 GTSNPN, CDR2 SVGIG (reference sequence). The CDR3 has 14 residues. Study conclusions and caveats: In terms of TCR gene usage, tumor memory CD4+ T cells clustered together with blood and lymph node memory CD4+ cells, as well as with lymph node naive CD4+ cells. Larger-cohort validation covered only one TCR beta V-J rearrangement.

Via MiXCR, TCRdb re-called the 5' RACE reads, giving one row per CDR3 protein. Of roughly 9,000 distinct CDR3 sequences in the sample, approximately 16% are singletons; the top ten hold approximately 3.7%. The sequence was collected from a female donor with breast cancer. Sequences were obtained from memory CD4+ T cells sorted from blood. The subset was: memory CD4+ T cells, CD4+CD45RO+CD25-. The chain has TRBV30 and TRBJ2-2; D ambiguous. The CDR3 region has the DNA TGTGCCTGGAAGACCCGTCTCATGGCCGGGGAGCTGTTTTTT. Its translation: CAWKTRLMAGELFF.